A single T cell receptor beta chain is shown here with its context. The data were produced by immunoSEQ multiplex PCR, yet TCRdb's version contains in-frame clones alone and is incomplete. The sample carries 210,000 or so clones, roughly 79% recorded once. This sample was included in a study of blood T cell repertoires in COVID-19. The CDR3 has 16 amino acids. CDR1 and CDR2 (germline): SGHDT, YYEEEE. V dropped 0 bases and J dropped 3 bases, with 12 bases sitting between them. This TCR came from a woman aged 45-59 years with acute COVID-19. Sequencing was done on a sample of PBMCs or T cells enriched from blood (not recorded which). The rearrangement links TRBV5-6 to TRBJ2-2, with D perhaps matching TRBD1 (5 bases). CDR3 region: CASSLGAGWDTGELFF. CDR3 nucleotide sequence: TGTGCCAGCAGCTTGGGAGCAGGGTGGGACACCGGGGAGCTGTTTTTT.